These 4 T cell receptor beta chains were sequenced from one sample in a study of molecular identifiers for immune sequencing clone quantification. MiXCR, run by TCRdb on the PCR reads, gives a single entry per CDR3 protein. The sample has about 40,000 distinct CDR3 sequences; roughly 20% are singletons. The sample was naive CD8+ T cells from blood, with Jurkat cell RNA spiked in. As to subset: FACS-sorted CD8+CD4-CCR7+CD45RA+ naive T cells. The origin of the receptors is a human donor in good health. Some libraries in this study had Jurkat cell RNA spiked in.

The V call is TRBV7-4, the J call TRBJ2-7; tentatively, D is TRBD1 (8 bases). Germline lookup yields CDR1 SGHVT and CDR2 SQSDAQ. The CDR3 length is 17 residues. The ends were cut back, 1 base at V and 3 bases at J, with 19 bases in the middle. CDR3 in amino acids: CASSLGGGDRRNYEQYF. As DNA, the CDR3 is TGTGCCAGCAGCTTAGGGGGAGGGGACAGGAGGAACTACGAGCAGTACTTC.

This clonotype was picked up a small number of times. DNA for the CDR3: TGTGCCAGCAGCGGGAGCGTGGGACAGGGAGATACGCAGTATTTT. This gives the protein CASSGSVGQGDTQYF. The rearrangement joins TRBV27 to TRBJ2-3; 9 bases align to TRBD1. Per germline, CDR1 MNHEY and CDR2 SMNVEV (reference sequence). The CDR3 length is 15 residues. V lost 6 bases to trimming and J lost 5 bases; unmatched junction nucleotides: 9.

This clonotype has only a few counts. A junction end diverges from the germline sequence, so it may reflect a read error. V usage is TRBV9 and J usage is TRBJ2-2, with 9 nucleotides matching TRBD2. The CDR3 is made up of 18 amino acids. CDR1 SGDLS and CDR2 YYNGEE come from the germline V gene. This CDR3 is CASSDHPREGLVAGELFF. In DNA, the CDR3 is TGTGCTAGCAGCGACCACCCGCGGGAGGGACTAGTGGCCGGGGAGCTGTTTTTT. Full variable domain (outside the CDR3, taken from reference TRBV9 and TRBJ2-2): DSGVTQTPKHLITATGQRVTLRCSPRSGDLSVYWYQQSLDQGLQFLIQYYNGEERAKGNILERFSAQQFPDLHSELNLSSLELGDSALYFCASSDHPREGLVAGELFFGEGSRLTVL.

By frequency in the sample, this clonotype is medium-sized. The chain is built from TRBV7-9 and TRBJ2-7, with 7 bases fitting TRBD1. In germline, CDR1 is SEHNR, CDR2 FQNEAQ (reference sequence). Trimming cost V 5 bases and J 2 bases; bases outside gene matches: 12. The CDR3 is made up of 16 amino acids. DNA of the CDR3: TGTGCCAGCAGCCTTTCGACAGGGCGAATTGCCTACGAGCAGTACTTC. Encoded protein: CASSLSTGRIAYEQYF.